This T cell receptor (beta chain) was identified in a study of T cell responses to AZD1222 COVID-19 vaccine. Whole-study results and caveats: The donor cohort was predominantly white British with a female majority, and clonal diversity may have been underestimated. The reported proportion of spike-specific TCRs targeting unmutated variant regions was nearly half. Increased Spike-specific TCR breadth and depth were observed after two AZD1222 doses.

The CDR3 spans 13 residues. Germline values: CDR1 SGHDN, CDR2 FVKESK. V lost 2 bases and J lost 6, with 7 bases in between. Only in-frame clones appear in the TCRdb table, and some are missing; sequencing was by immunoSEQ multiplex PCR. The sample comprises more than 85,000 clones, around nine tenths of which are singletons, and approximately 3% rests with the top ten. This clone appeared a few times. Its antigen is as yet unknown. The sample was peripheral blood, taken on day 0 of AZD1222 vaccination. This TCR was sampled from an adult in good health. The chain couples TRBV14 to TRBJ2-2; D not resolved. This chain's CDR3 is CASSQSEPGELFF. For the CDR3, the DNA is TGTGCCAGCAGCCAATCGGAGCCCGGGGAGCTGTTTTTT. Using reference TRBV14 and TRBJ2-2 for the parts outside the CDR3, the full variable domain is EAGVTQFPSHSVIEKGQTVTLRCDPISGHDNLYWYRRVMGKEIKFLLHFVKESKQDESGMPNNRFLAERTGGTYSTLKVQPAELEDSGVYFCASSQSEPGELFFGEGSRLTVL.